Below, 17 T cell receptor beta chains from the same sample are listed, as sequenced in a study of CD8+ T cells in alopecia areata. After isolation, RNA underwent reverse transcription to generate cDNA as the sequencing template. Using immunoSEQ multiplex PCR, the repertoire was profiled, and TCRdb retains in-frame clones only, with some absent. The table records some 210,000 clones, approximately 52% of them present only once. Source: CD4+ T cells sorted from blood, taken at week 0. The receptors originated from a human donor with alopecia areata.

This clone was seen a few times. This chain uses TRBV29-1 with TRBJ2-1, with D possibly matching TRBD1 (5 bases). The CDR3 spans 15 residues. Germline V gene data show CDR1 as SQVTM and CDR2 as ANQGSEA. The V end lost 4 bases, the J end lost 6 bases, and 19 bases lay between the germline ends. CDR3 nucleotide sequence: TGCAGCGTTGTAGAAAGACAGTTCGTCATCAATGAGCAGTTCTTC. It codes for CSVVERQFVINEQFF.

Regarding this clone: The same CDR3 also results from other DNA sequences found in this sample. This chain links TRBV5-1 with TRBJ2-5; no clear D. Trimming cost V 4 bases and J 2 bases, with 6 bases left between them. From germline, CDR1 is SGHRS and CDR2 YFSETQ. This CDR3 contains 12 residues. DNA of the CDR3: TGCGCCAGCAGCCCACTACAAGAGACCCAGTACTTC. Its protein is CASSPLQETQYF.

The sample holds a few counts of this clone. The chain is built from TRBV30 and TRBJ1-3; tentatively, D is TRBD1 (5 bases). The CDR3 totals 17 residues. Trimming removed 3 bases at V and 4 bases at J, with 22 bases between. CDR1 is GTSNPN and CDR2 is SVGIG in the germline V gene (reference sequence). CDR3 DNA: TGTGCCTGGAGAGCCGTGGGGGAAGCAAGAACCGGAAACACCATATATTTT. It is translated as CAWRAVGEARTGNTIYF.

The rearrangement uses TRBV7-9 and TRBJ2-3, with D unresolved. Deletions cut 1 base from V and 6 bases from J, with 8 bases between. Germline V gene sequence: CDR1 SEHNR, CDR2 FQNEAQ (reference sequence). This CDR3 spans 13 amino acids. The CDR3 region is CASSLGVEDTQYF. The CDR3 DNA reads as TGTGCCAGCAGCTTAGGCGTCGAGGATACGCAGTATTTT. Based on the CDR3 plus reference TRBV7-9 and TRBJ2-3, the full variable domain is DTGVSQNPRHKITKRGQNVTFRCDPISEHNRLYWYRQTLGQGPEFLTYFQNEAQLEKSRLLSDRFSAERPKGSFSTLEIQRTEQGDSAMYLCASSLGVEDTQYFGPGTRLTVL.

This clone came up once. This rearrangement joins TRBV27 to TRBJ2-1; tentative D call: TRBD2 (6 bases). Trimming cost V 5 bases and J 7 bases, with 12 bases left between them. The CDR3 has 13 amino acids. Germline-derived CDR1 and CDR2 are MNHEY and SMNVEV (reference sequence). The CDR3, as DNA: TGTGCCAGCAGTACGACGGGGGTAAATGAGCAGTTCTTC. It specifies CASSTTGVNEQFF.

The rearrangement links TRBV29-1 to TRBJ1-5; weak D call: TRBD1 (6 bases). CDR3 length equals 13 residues. Looked up from germline, CDR1 is SQVTM and CDR2 is ANQGSEA. Trimming stripped 6 bases from V and 7 bases from J, with 16 bases between. In nucleotides, the CDR3 is TGCAGCGTGGGCGACCGCAGGGGACAGCCCCAGCATTTT. This sequence encodes CSVGDRRGQPQHF.

The chain is built from TRBV29-1 and TRBJ2-1, with D possibly TRBD2 on 6 matching bases. V was trimmed by 4 bases and J by 4 bases, leaving 11 bases between them. The CDR3 length is 13 residues. Germline values: CDR1 SQVTM, CDR2 ANQGSEA. DNA for the CDR3: TGCAGCGTTGGAGCGGGCCGTTACAATGAGCAGTTCTTC. Encoded protein: CSVGAGRYNEQFF.

The gene calls are TRBV5-1 and TRBJ2-3, with 10 bases fitting TRBD2. V dropped 3 bases and J dropped 5; count of bases not matched to a gene: 12. There are 17 residues in the CDR3. CDR1 SGHRS and CDR2 YFSETQ come from the germline V gene. The DNA of the CDR3 is TGCGCCAGCAGCTCCCCAAGACTAGCGGGTTTGGAAGATACGCAGTATTTT. Its protein is CASSSPRLAGLEDTQYF. The variable domain in full, completed from reference TRBV5-1 and TRBJ2-3, reads KAGVTQTPRYLIKTRGQQVTLSCSPISGHRSVSWYQQTPGQGLQFLFEYFSETQRNKGNFPGRFSGRQFSNSRSEMNVSTLELGDSALYLCASSSPRLAGLEDTQYFGPGTRLTVL.

This chain connects TRBV29-1 to TRBJ2-7; 10 bases fit TRBD1. Germline values: CDR1 SQVTM, CDR2 ANQGSEA. Trimming removed 6 bases from V and 6 bases from J; junction bases left unmatched: 11. The CDR3 loop spans 14 amino acids. CDR3 loop: CSVLRDRGLGEQYF. For the CDR3, the DNA is TGCAGCGTCCTTCGTGACAGGGGGCTGGGCGAGCAGTACTTC.

The chain links TRBV2 to TRBJ2-2; the D gene is possibly TRBD1 (8 bases). The CDR3 is 15 residues long. Germline assignment: CDR1 SNHLY and CDR2 FYNNEI. With 10 bases removed from V and 4 bases from J, the gap between germline ends came to 19 bases. CDR3 region: CAIKTGEGSTGELFF. DNA for the CDR3: TGTGCCATCAAGACAGGGGAGGGTAGCACCGGGGAGCTGTTTTTT. The entire variable domain, with the rest obtained from reference TRBV2 and TRBJ2-2, is as follows: EPEVTQTPSHQVTQMGQEVILRCVPISNHLYFYWYRQILGQKVEFLVSFYNNEISEKSEIFDDQFSVERPDGSNFTLKIRSTKLEDSAMYFCAIKTGEGSTGELFFGEGSRLTVL.

This clone was counted between two and nine times. This chain joins TRBV6-1 and TRBJ2-7; TRBD1 matches at 8 bases. V lost 8 bases and J lost 4; bases outside the gene matches: 10. The CDR3 covers 14 residues. CDR1 and CDR2 from the germline V gene are MNHNS and SASEGT. CDR3 in amino acids: CASVGAGGGYEQYF. The DNA of the CDR3 is TGTGCCAGCGTCGGGGCAGGGGGCGGTTACGAGCAGTACTTC.

The chain joins TRBV4-1 to TRBJ2-3; no definite D call. The CDR3 length is 14 residues. Trimming removed 4 bases at V and 2 bases at J, with 10 bases between. The germline gives CDR1 MGHRA, CDR2 YSYEKL. The DNA of the CDR3 is TGCGCCAGCAGCCTTAAACTTGACACAGATACGCAGTATTTT. It codes for CASSLKLDTDTQYF.

The chain has TRBV27 and TRBJ2-7; 8 nucleotides line up with TRBD2. V shed 3 bases, J shed 6 bases, and the junction held 19 bases outside the gene matches. Germline V lookup: CDR1 MNHEY, CDR2 SMNVEV (reference sequence). The CDR3 runs 18 residues. DNA for the CDR3: TGTGCCAGCAGTTTTCCTTCGCCTCCGGGACTAGTTTTGCGCGAGCAGTACTTC. Translation gives CASSFPSPPGLVLREQYF.

V gene TRBV25-1 combines with J gene TRBJ1-1; D uncertain. This CDR3 spans 14 amino acids. Germline CDR1 MGHDK, CDR2 SYGVNS. Trimming shortened V by 2 bases and J by 0 bases, and 7 bases separated the two germline ends. CDR3 loop: CASSERTMNTEAFF. The CDR3 nucleotides read TGTGCCAGCAGTGAACGGACCATGAACACTGAAGCTTTCTTT.

The chain carries TRBV5-1 and TRBJ2-5, with D perhaps matching TRBD2 (5 bases). The germline V gene has CDR1 SGHRS and CDR2 YFSETQ. The CDR3 contains 12 residues. Trimming pared 3 bases from V and 4 bases from J, leaving 7 bases between. CDR3 DNA sequence: TGCGCCAGCAGCTCCCGGGGAGAGACCCAGTACTTC. Its protein product is CASSSRGETQYF. Full variable domain (missing parts from reference TRBV5-1 and TRBJ2-5): KAGVTQTPRYLIKTRGQQVTLSCSPISGHRSVSWYQQTPGQGLQFLFEYFSETQRNKGNFPGRFSGRQFSNSRSEMNVSTLELGDSALYLCASSSRGETQYFGPGTRLLVL.

This sequence joins TRBV29-1 and TRBJ1-1; D is uncertain. The CDR3 is 14 residues long. Germline V CDR1 and CDR2: SQVTM, ANQGSEA. V lost 7 bases, J lost 0 bases, and 15 bases lay in between. CDR3 DNA: TGCAGCGGATCGAAGGGCCCGATGAACACTGAAGCTTTCTTT. Translation: CSGSKGPMNTEAFF.

Here the CDR3 reads CASSRQTGSSPLHF. DNA for the CDR3: TGTGCCAGCAGCCGACAGACAGGCTCGTCCCCCCTCCACTTT. J is TRBJ1-6 and V is TRBV14; D possibly corresponds to TRBD1 (6 bases). This CDR3 region has 14 residues. V was trimmed by 4 bases and J by 13 bases, leaving 17 bases between them. CDR1 and CDR2 (germline): SGHDN, FVKESK.